This TCR beta chain stems from a study of radiation and T cells in renal cell carcinoma. V dropped 1 base and J dropped 12 bases, with 12 bases sitting between them. Germline V gene data show CDR1 as SGHVS and CDR2 as FQNEAQ. This CDR3 has 13 amino acids. Here immunoSEQ multiplex PCR was the method, and the copy in TCRdb shows in-frame clones only, minus some. This table holds 130,000 to 150,000 clones, roughly 88% found once. The time point denotes: baseline pretreatment blood. Treatment noted: 15 Gy SBRT to primary tumor, nephrectomy 4 weeks later. The sample consisted of blood, taken from a patient whose treatment included radiotherapy and nephrectomy. The TCR comes from a woman between 50 and 59 years old with renal cell carcinoma. The chain joins TRBV7-8 to TRBJ1-4; D remains ambiguous. The CDR3 is CASSLEPGTELFF. DNA of the CDR3: TGTGCCAGCAGCTTAGAGCCGGGAACGGAACTGTTTTTT.